This is a list of T cell receptor beta chains from one sample in a study of T cells after yellow fever vaccination. TCRdb fed the 5' RACE reads into MiXCR, producing one record per CDR3 protein. Of some 320,000 distinct CDR3 sequences in the sample, approximately 4% were seen once. This specimen was PBMCs, taken 15 days after the yellow fever booster vaccination. These receptors came from a man younger than 35 who received the YFV17D yellow fever vaccine. The CDR3 runs from the conserved cysteine through the conserved F or W. The order of the fields is D gene, V gene, J gene, clone size, CDR3 DNA, CDR3 protein. D genes are given only for firm matches. Rows give clone size only sometimes, using once, few, many, or a class for an expanded clone.

.	TRBV3-1	TRBJ2-7	.	TGTGCCAGCAGCCAAGATGAAAAGAGCCCGTACTTC	CASSQDEKSPYF
.	TRBV7-9	TRBJ1-4	many	TGTGCCAGCGATCGACAGGCCGACAATGAAAAACTGTTTTTT	CASDRQADNEKLFF
TRBD2	TRBV24-1	TRBJ2-5	many	TGTGCCACCGGTGCGGGGGAGGAACAAGAGACCCAGTACTTC	CATGAGEEQETQYF
TRBD2	TRBV7-2	TRBJ2-3	many	TGTGCCAGCAGCTTAGCGGGGAGCGGGGGGGCCACAGATACGCAGTATTTT	CASSLAGSGGATDTQYF
TRBD1	TRBV5-5	TRBJ1-3	.	TGTGCCAGCAGCACACAGGGGTTGCCTGGAAACACCATATATTTT	CASSTQGLPGNTIYF
TRBD2	TRBV7-3	TRBJ2-5	many	TGTGCCAGCAGCCGTCTAGCGGGAGAGACCCAGTACTTC	CASSRLAGETQYF
.	TRBV20-1	TRBJ1-5	few	TGCAGTGCGCGCGGAGGTATGGGCAATCAGCCCCAGCATTTT	CSARGGMGNQPQHF
.	TRBV18	TRBJ1-5	many	TGTGCCAGCTCCCTCCAGGGATGGAGCAATCAGCCCCAGCATTTT	CASSLQGWSNQPQHF
TRBD1	TRBV5-1	TRBJ2-7	many	TGCGCCAGCAGCAAGGGACAGTCTACCTACGAGCAGTACTTC	CASSKGQSTYEQYF
TRBD2	TRBV5-4	TRBJ2-2	few	TGTGCCAGCAGCCTCCGGTCTGGGAGCGGGGGATACACCGGGGAGCTGTTTTTT	CASSLRSGSGGYTGELFF
.	TRBV12-3/TRBV12-4	TRBJ1-1	many	TGTGCCAGCAGTTACCAGGGACCAAACACTGAAGCTTTCTTT	CASSYQGPNTEAFF
.	TRBV7-3	TRBJ2-3	few	TGTGCCAGCAGCTTTTCGTCAACCGGGCGAGATACGCAGTATTTT	CASSFSSTGRDTQYF
.	TRBV12-3/TRBV12-4	TRBJ2-3	.	TGTGCCAGCAGCCGAGACACTCTAGCAGATACGCAGTATTTT	CASSRDTLADTQYF
.	TRBV28	TRBJ2-3	many	TGTGCCAGCAGTTTTCGGGGGGCACACACAGATACGCAGTATTTT	CASSFRGAHTDTQYF
.	TRBV18	TRBJ1-1	.	TGTGCCAGCTCACCACGATCTACGGTCAGGAACACTGAAGCTTTCTTT	CASSPRSTVRNTEAFF
TRBD1	TRBV9	TRBJ2-7	few	TGTGCCAGCAGCACCCGGACAGGGGTTTCCTACGAGCAGTACTTC	CASSTRTGVSYEQYF
.	TRBV5-1	TRBJ2-1	many	TGCGCCAGCAGCTCGGTCTCGGGGTATGAGCAGTTCTTC	CASSSVSGYEQFF
TRBD2	TRBV7-8	TRBJ2-5	many	TGTGCCAGCAGCTTAGGGAGTAGCGGGGGGTGGGAGACCCAGTACTTC	CASSLGSSGGWETQYF
.	TRBV20-1	TRBJ2-3	many	TGCAGTGCTAGCGGTCGGGGCACAGATACGCAGTATTTT	CSASGRGTDTQYF
.	TRBV27	TRBJ2-5	.	TGTGCCAGAAGTCCTCAAGAGACCCAGTACTTC	CARSPQETQYF
.	TRBV18	TRBJ1-1	many	TGTGCCAGCTCACCACCGGTACCAGGACTGAACACTGAAGCTTTCTTT	CASSPPVPGLNTEAFF
TRBD2	TRBV24-1	TRBJ2-1	.	TGTGCCACCAGTGATTTAGCAGGGAGGGACAATGAGCAGTTCTTC	CATSDLAGRDNEQFF
TRBD1	TRBV23-1	TRBJ2-6	few	TGCGCCAGCAGTCAAGCGCCACAGAGGACAGGGGCGACTTTC	CASSQAPQRTGATF
.	TRBV20-1	TRBJ2-1	many	TGCAGTGCTTCAAACACCCAGGGCCATGAGCAGTTCTTC	CSASNTQGHEQFF
.	TRBV25-1	TRBJ1-2	few	TGTGCCAGCAGTGAACCTGGACGGCCGAGAGGGGATGGCTACACCTTC	CASSEPGRPRGDGYTF
.	TRBV20-1	TRBJ2-2	few	TGCAGTGCTAGACTGCAGCCAGGGGAGCTGTTTTTT	CSARLQPGELFF
TRBD2	TRBV3-1	TRBJ2-7	many	TGTGCCAGCAGCCACTCCGAGGGACTAGCGGGGTTGGCGCAGTACTTC	CASSHSEGLAGLAQYF
.	TRBV11-3	TRBJ2-1	many	TGTGCCAGCAGCCTTGGGGGGGGCGGGAGTCACAATGAGCAGTTCTTC	CASSLGGGGSHNEQFF
.	TRBV18	TRBJ2-7	many	TGTGCCAGCTCACCGGACGGCACCTACGAGCAGTACTTC	CASSPDGTYEQYF
.	TRBV5-1	TRBJ1-4	many	TGCGCCAGCAGCTTGGATGTTGCAACTAATGAAAAACTGTTTTTT	CASSLDVATNEKLFF
.	TRBV7-9	TRBJ2-5	many	TGTGCCAGCAGCCACCGGGACCGGTACGAGACCCAGTACTTC	CASSHRDRYETQYF
.	TRBV7-9	TRBJ2-7	.	TGTGCCAGCAGCTTATTGGGACCGCGGTACGAGCAGTACTTC	CASSLLGPRYEQYF
.	TRBV7-6	TRBJ2-5	many	TGTGCCAGCAGCCGGAAACGACTAGGTTTTAAAGGGCGTGAGACCCAGTACTTC	CASSRKRLGFKGRETQYF
.	TRBV15	TRBJ2-5	many	TGTGCCACCAGCAAGGGCCCCCAAGAGACCCAGTACTTC	CATSKGPQETQYF
TRBD1	TRBV15	TRBJ1-4	few	TGTGCCACCAGCAGAGATGGGACAGCGGCTCGAAAACTGTTTTTT	CATSRDGTAARKLFF
.	TRBV6-1	TRBJ2-2	many	TGTGCCAGCATCCGGGAACACGGGGAGCTGTTTTTT	CASIREHGELFF
.	TRBV23-1	TRBJ1-4	once	TGCGCCAGCAGTCAATCAAGCAGGGGACGGGCCGACCAAGCAACTAATGAAAAACTGTTTTTT	CASSQSSRGRADQATNEKLFF
TRBD2	TRBV5-1	TRBJ2-3	few	TGCGCCAGCAGCTTGGCCCTAGCGGGGGCCGCCGGTACAGATACGCAGTATTTT	CASSLALAGAAGTDTQYF
.	TRBV12-3/TRBV12-4	TRBJ1-2	few	TGTGCCAGCAGTTTAGAAGGGGGGTCCTATGGCTACACCTTC	CASSLEGGSYGYTF
.	TRBV5-1	TRBJ2-3	few	TGCGCCAGCAGCTTGCGACTCCACACAGATACGCAGTATTTT	CASSLRLHTDTQYF
.	TRBV6-1	TRBJ2-5	many	TGTGCCAGCAGTGACTCTGTCCCCTATACCCAGTACTTC	CASSDSVPYTQYF
.	TRBV9	TRBJ1-1	many	TGTGCCAGCAGCCCCCTCGCAGGCACTGAAGCTTTCTTT	CASSPLAGTEAFF
.	TRBV7-2	TRBJ2-2	many	TGTGCCAGCAGCTTAGCCAGGGCTACCGGGGAGCTGTTTTTT	CASSLARATGELFF
.	TRBV18	TRBJ2-6	few	TGTGCCAGCTCACCGTTCCCGGGACGACGCTCTGGGGCCAACGTCCTGACTTTC	CASSPFPGRRSGANVLTF
TRBD2	TRBV5-6	TRBJ2-1	few	TGTGCCAGCAACTTGTATCCGGAACTAGCGGACAATGAGCAGTTCTTC	CASNLYPELADNEQFF
.	TRBV5-1	TRBJ2-5	few	TGCGCCAGCGGGGTTCTTGGGGTCCAAGAGACCCAGTACTTC	CASGVLGVQETQYF
TRBD1	TRBV6-2/TRBV6-3	TRBJ2-3	few	TGTGCCAGCAGTAACCCCGGGACAGGTTGGAACACAGATACGCAGTATTTT	CASSNPGTGWNTDTQYF
TRBD1	TRBV5-5	TRBJ1-1	.	TGTGCCAGCAGCGAGGACAGGTTGAACACTGAAGCTTTCTTT	CASSEDRLNTEAFF
.	TRBV5-1	TRBJ2-7	.	TGCGCCAGCAGCTTGGATCGGTTACGGTACGAGCAGTACTTC	CASSLDRLRYEQYF